The 3 T cell receptor beta chains reported below all come from one sample, sequenced in a study of beta chain features in type 1 diabetes. Study-wide points: A moderate, significant TCRB CDR3 shortening appeared in type 1 diabetes across four CD4+ subsets.

No antigen has been assigned to these receptors. Of the isolated RNA, all was reverse transcribed, and so the sequenced material was expressed TCRB transcripts. Assay used: immunoSEQ multiplex PCR; TCRdb lists only in-frame clones, some missing. The sample contains around 70,000 clones, more than 45% of which appear only once. The sample comprised central memory CD4+ T cells from blood. Receptors were obtained from a young man with type 1 diabetes.

On this clone itself: One end of the junction fails to match germline, which may point to a read error. The V and J genes are TRBV6-6 and TRBJ2-3; 11 bases agree with TRBD2. Germline lookup yields CDR1 MNHNY and CDR2 SVGAGI (reference sequence). The CDR3 has 16 amino acids. This chain's CDR3 is CASSYPTSGDTNTQYF. The CDR3 region has the DNA TGTGCCAGCAGTTACCCGACTAGCGGGGACACAAATACGCAGTATTTT.

The rearrangement joins TRBV4-1 to TRBJ2-2; 9 bases are a match to TRBD2. In germline, CDR1 is MGHRA, CDR2 YSYEKL. Trimming at V came to 1 base and at J to 5 bases, leaving 8 bases not matched to a gene. The CDR3 sequence is 17 residues long. Here the CDR3 reads CASSQGHSGSPTGELFF. The CDR3, as DNA: TGCGCCAGCAGCCAAGGACATAGCGGGAGTCCTACCGGGGAGCTGTTTTTT.

V is TRBV18 and J is TRBJ1-4, with unresolved D. Looked up from germline, CDR1 is KGHSH and CDR2 is LQKENI. V lost 2 bases and J lost 7, with 11 bases in between. This CDR3 is 14 amino acids long. The CDR3 loop reads CASSPSDPSEKLFF. The CDR3, as DNA: TGTGCCAGCTCACCAAGCGACCCTAGTGAAAAACTGTTTTTT.